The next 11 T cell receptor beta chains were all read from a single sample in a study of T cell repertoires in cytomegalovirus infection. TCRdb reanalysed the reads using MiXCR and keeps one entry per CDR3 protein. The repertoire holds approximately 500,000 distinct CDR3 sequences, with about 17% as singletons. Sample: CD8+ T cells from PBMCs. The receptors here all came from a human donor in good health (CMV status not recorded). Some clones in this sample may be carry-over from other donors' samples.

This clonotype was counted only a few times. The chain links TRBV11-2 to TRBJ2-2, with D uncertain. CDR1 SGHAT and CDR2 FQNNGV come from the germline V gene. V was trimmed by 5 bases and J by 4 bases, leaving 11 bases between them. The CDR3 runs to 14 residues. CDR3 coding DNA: TGTGCCAGCAGCCCCCCTGGCCTCACCGGGGAGCTGTTTTTT. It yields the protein CASSPPGLTGELFF.

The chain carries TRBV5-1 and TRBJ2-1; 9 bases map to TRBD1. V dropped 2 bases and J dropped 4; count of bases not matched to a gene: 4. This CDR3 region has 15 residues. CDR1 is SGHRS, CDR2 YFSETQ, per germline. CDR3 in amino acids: CASSFTGGAYNEQFF. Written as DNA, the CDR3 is TGCGCCAGCAGCTTTACAGGGGGCGCTTACAATGAGCAGTTCTTC.

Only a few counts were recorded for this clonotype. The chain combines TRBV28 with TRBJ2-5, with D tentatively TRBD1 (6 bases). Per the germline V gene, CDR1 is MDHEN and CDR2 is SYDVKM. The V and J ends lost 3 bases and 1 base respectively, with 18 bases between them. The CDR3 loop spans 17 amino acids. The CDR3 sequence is CASSLVEWTELQETQYF. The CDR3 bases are TGTGCCAGCAGTTTGGTGGAATGGACAGAACTCCAAGAGACCCAGTACTTC.

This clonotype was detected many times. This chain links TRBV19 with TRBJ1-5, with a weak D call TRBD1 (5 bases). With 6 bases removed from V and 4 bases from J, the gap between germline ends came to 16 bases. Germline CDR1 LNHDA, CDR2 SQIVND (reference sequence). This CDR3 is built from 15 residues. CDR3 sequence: CASSQTGDVNQPQHF. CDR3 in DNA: TGTGCCAGTAGCCAAACCGGGGACGTTAATCAGCCCCAGCATTTT.

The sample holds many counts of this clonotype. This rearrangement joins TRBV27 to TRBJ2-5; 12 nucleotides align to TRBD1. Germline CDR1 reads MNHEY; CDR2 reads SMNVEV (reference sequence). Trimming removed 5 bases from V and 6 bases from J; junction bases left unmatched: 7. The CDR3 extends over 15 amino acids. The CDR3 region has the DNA TGTGCCAGCAGTCCCGGGACAGGGGGCGGGAAGACCCAGTACTTC. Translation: CASSPGTGGGKTQYF.

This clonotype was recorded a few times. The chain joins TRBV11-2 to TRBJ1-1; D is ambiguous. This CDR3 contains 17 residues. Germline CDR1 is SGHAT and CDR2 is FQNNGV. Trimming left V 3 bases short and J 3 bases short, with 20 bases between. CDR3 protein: CASSFWRRDKIYTEAFF. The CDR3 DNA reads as TGTGCCAGCAGCTTCTGGCGTAGGGATAAAATATACACTGAAGCTTTCTTT.

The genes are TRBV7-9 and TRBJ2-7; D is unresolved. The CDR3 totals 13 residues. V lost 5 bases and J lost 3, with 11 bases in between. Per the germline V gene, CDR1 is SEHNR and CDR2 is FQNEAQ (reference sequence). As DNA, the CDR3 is TGTGCCAGCAGCCCAAAGAGCTACTACGAGCAGTACTTC. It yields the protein CASSPKSYYEQYF.

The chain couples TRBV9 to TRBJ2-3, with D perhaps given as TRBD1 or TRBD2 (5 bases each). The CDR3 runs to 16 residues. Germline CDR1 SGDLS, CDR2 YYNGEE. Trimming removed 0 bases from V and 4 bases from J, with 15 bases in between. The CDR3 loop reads CASSVGRNPGPDTQYF. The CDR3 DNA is TGTGCCAGCAGCGTAGGGCGAAACCCGGGGCCAGATACGCAGTATTTT.

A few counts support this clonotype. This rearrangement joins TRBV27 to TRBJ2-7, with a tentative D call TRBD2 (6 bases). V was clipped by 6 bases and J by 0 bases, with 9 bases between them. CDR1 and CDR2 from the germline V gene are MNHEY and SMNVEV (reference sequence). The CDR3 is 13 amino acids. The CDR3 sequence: CASSMTSSYEQYF. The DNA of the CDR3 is TGTGCCAGCAGCATGACTAGCTCCTACGAGCAGTACTTC.

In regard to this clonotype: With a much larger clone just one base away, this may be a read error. CDR3 sequence (DNA): TGTGCCAGCAGCTTAATTGGAGGGACAGCCTCAAAGATCCAGTACTTC. Translation: CASSLIGGTASKIQYF. V and J are TRBV7-9 and TRBJ2-5; TRBD1 is a possible D gene (7 bases). Trimming shortened V by 2 bases and J by 10 bases, and 23 bases separated the two germline ends. CDR1 and CDR2 from the germline V gene are SEHNR and FQNEAQ (reference sequence). This CDR3 comprises 16 residues. The variable domain in full, with the rest retrieved from reference TRBV7-9 and TRBJ2-5, is DTGVSQNPRHKITKRGQNVTFRCDPISEHNRLYWYRQTLGQGPEFLTYFQNEAQLEKSRLLSDRFSAERPKGSFSTLEIQRTEQGDSAMYLCASSLIGGTASKIQYFGPGTRLLVL.

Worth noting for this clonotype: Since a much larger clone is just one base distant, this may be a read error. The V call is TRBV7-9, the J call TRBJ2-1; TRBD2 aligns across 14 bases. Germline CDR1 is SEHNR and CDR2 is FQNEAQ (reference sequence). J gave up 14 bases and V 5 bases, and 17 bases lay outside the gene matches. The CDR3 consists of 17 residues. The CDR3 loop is CASSTTGWGLAGAVEFF. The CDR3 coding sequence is TGTGCCAGCAGCACCACTGGGTGGGGACTAGCGGGGGCCGTGGAGTTCTTC.